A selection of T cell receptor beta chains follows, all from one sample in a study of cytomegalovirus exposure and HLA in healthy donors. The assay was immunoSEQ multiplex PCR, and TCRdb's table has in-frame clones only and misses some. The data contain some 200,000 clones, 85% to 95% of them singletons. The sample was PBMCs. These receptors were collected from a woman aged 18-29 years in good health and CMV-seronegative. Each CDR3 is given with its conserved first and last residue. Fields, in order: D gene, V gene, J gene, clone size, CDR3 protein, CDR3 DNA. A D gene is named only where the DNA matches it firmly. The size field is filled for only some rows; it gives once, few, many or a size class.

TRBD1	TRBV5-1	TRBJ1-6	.	CASSLSPTTGGNSPLHF	TGCGCCAGCAGCTTGTCCCCGACGACAGGGGGGAATTCACCCCTCCACTTT
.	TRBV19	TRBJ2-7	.	CASSMGVVGYEQYF	TGTGCCAGTAGTATGGGAGTGGTCGGATACGAGCAGTACTTC
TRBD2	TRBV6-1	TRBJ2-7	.	CASSESPSGYYEQYF	TGTGCCAGCAGTGAATCGCCTAGCGGGTACTACGAGCAGTACTTC
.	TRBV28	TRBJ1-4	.	CASSPDGGKGEKLFF	TGTGCCAGCAGTCCGGACGGGGGGAAGGGTGAAAAACTGTTTTTT
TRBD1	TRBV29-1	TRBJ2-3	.	CSVSGTGTGDTQYF	TGCAGCGTGTCCGGGACAGGGACGGGAGATACGCAGTATTTT
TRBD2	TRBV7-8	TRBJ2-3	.	CASSPSGSEVDTQYF	TGTGCCAGCAGCCCTAGCGGGAGTGAAGTAGATACGCAGTATTTT
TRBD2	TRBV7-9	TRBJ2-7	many	CASSSGGTEQYF	TGTGCCAGCAGCTCGGGGGGGACCGAGCAGTACTTC
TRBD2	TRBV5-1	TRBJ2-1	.	CASSPTSGSVGEQFF	TGCGCCAGCAGTCCGACTAGCGGGAGTGTAGGTGAGCAGTTCTTC
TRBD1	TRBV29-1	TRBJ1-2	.	CSVWTGKYGYTF	TGCAGCGTTTGGACAGGGAAGTATGGCTACACCTTC
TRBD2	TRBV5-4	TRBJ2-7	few	CASSPAAGGYEQYF	TGTGCCAGCAGCCCTGCGGCGGGAGGCTACGAGCAGTACTTC
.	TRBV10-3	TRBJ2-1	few	CAISVAGYNEQFF	TGTGCCATCAGTGTTGCGGGTTACAATGAGCAGTTCTTC
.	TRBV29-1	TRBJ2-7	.	CSVVRSSYEQYF	TGCAGCGTTGTCCGGAGCTCCTACGAGCAGTACTTC
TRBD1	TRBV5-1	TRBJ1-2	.	CASSFLTGVYGYTF	TGCGCCAGCAGCTTTCTCACAGGGGTCTATGGCTACACCTTC
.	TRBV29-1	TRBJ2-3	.	CSVVGGTWGTDTQYF	TGCAGCGTTGTCGGGGGGACATGGGGCACAGATACGCAGTATTTT
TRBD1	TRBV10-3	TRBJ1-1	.	CAISQGARSTEAFF	TGTGCCATCAGTCAGGGGGCGCGGAGCACTGAAGCTTTCTTT
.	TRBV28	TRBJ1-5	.	CASRTPNNQPQHF	TGTGCCAGCAGAACACCCAACAATCAGCCCCAGCATTTT
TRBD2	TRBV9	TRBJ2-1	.	CASSVDSSGSVRNEQFF	TGTGCCAGCAGCGTTGACTCGAGCGGGAGCGTCCGGAATGAGCAGTTCTTC
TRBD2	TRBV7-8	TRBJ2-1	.	CASSEGLAGAIYDEQFF	TGTGCCAGCAGTGAAGGACTAGCGGGAGCGATATACGATGAGCAGTTCTTC
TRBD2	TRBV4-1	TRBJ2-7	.	CASSQAGGPSYEQYF	TGCGCCAGCAGCCAAGCGGGAGGGCCTTCCTACGAGCAGTACTTC
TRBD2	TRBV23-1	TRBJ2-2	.	CASSQPLSGSMSGELFF	TGCGCCAGCAGTCAACCCCTAAGCGGGAGCATGAGCGGGGAGCTGTTTTTT
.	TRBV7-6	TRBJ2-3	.	CATTTARVSDTQYF	TGTGCCACCACCACGGCGAGGGTTTCAGATACGCAGTATTTT
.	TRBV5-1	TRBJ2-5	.	CASSLITGFETQYF	TGCGCCAGCAGCTTAATAACAGGATTCGAGACCCAGTACTTC
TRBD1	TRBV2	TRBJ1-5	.	CASSAGQGAFQPQHF	TGTGCCAGCAGTGCAGGACAGGGGGCTTTTCAGCCCCAGCATTTT
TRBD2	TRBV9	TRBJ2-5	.	CASSVGSGGGGRETQYF	TGTGCCAGCAGCGTAGGATCGGGCGGGGGAGGACGAGAGACCCAGTACTTC
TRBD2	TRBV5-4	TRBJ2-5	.	CASSGRLAGLQETQYF	TGTGCCAGCAGCGGGAGGCTAGCGGGCCTCCAAGAGACCCAGTACTTC
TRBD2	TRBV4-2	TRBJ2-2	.	CASSFGRGLMGTGELFF	TGTGCCAGCAGCTTTGGACGGGGACTAATGGGGACCGGGGAGCTGTTTTTT
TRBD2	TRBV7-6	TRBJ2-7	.	CASSLTSGRVNEQYF	TGTGCCAGCAGCTTAACTAGCGGGAGGGTCAACGAGCAGTACTTC
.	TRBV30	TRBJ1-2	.	CAWMDKTVGYGYTF	TGTGCCTGGATGGATAAGACAGTCGGCTATGGCTACACCTTC
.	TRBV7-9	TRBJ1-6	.	CASSLGAGRSPLHF	TGTGCCAGCAGCTTAGGGGCAGGGCGCTCACCCCTCCACTTT
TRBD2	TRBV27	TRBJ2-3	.	CASSFSGRVADTQYF	TGTGCCAGCAGTTTTAGCGGGAGAGTCGCAGATACGCAGTATTTT
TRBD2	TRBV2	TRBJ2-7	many	CASRAAGVVSYEQYF	TGTGCCAGCAGGGCAGCGGGAGTCGTATCCTACGAGCAGTACTTC
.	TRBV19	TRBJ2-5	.	CASSIGGNTETQYF	TGTGCCAGTAGTATTGGGGGCAATACGGAGACCCAGTACTTC
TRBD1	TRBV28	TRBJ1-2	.	CASSFLGDRVGYTF	TGTGCCAGCAGTTTTTTGGGCGACAGGGTCGGCTACACCTTC
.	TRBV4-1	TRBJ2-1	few	CASSQEKVDLPNEQFF	TGCGCCAGCAGCCAAGAGAAAGTGGACTTGCCCAATGAGCAGTTCTTC
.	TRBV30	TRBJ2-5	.	CAWNMRVQETQYF	TGTGCCTGGAATATGAGGGTCCAAGAGACCCAGTACTTC
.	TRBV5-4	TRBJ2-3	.	CASSGTERARRTDTQYF	TGTGCCAGCAGCGGTACCGAGCGGGCCCGTCGGACAGATACGCAGTATTTT
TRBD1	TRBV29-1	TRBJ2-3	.	CSVVQGADTQYF	TGCAGCGTTGTACAGGGGGCAGATACGCAGTATTTT
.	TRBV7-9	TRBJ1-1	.	CASSSYTAFF	TGTGCCAGCAGCTCATACACGGCTTTCTTT
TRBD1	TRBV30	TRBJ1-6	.	CAWRRGPTLTLHF	TGTGCCTGGAGAAGGGGGCCGACCCTGACCCTCCACTTT
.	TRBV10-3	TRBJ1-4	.	CAISATGYEKLFF	TGTGCCATCAGCGCTACAGGGTATGAAAAACTGTTTTTT
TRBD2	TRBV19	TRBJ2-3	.	CASSGIGGSTDTQYF	TGTGCCAGTAGCGGGATCGGGGGGAGCACAGATACGCAGTATTTT
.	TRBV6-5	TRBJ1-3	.	CASSRTGKNGNTIYF	TGTGCCAGCAGCAGAACCGGGAAGAATGGAAACACCATATATTTT
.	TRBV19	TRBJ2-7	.	CASSIAGSSSHEQYF	TGTGCCAGTAGTATAGCAGGCTCCAGCTCCCACGAGCAGTACTTC
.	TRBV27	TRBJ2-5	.	CASSSLGGIEETQYF	TGTGCCAGCAGTTCCCTCGGCGGGATCGAAGAGACCCAGTACTTC
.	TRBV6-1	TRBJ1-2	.	CASSDQGTANYGYTF	TGTGCCAGCAGTGATCAGGGGACCGCTAACTATGGCTACACCTTC
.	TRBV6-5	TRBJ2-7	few	CASSRSDRSEQYF	TGTGCCAGCAGTCGAAGCGACAGATCCGAGCAGTACTTC
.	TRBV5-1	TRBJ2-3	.	CASSFNGDTQYF	TGCGCCAGCAGCTTTAACGGAGATACGCAGTATTTT
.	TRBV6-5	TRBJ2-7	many	CASMLLGGEQYF	TGTGCCAGCATGCTCTTGGGGGGCGAGCAGTACTTC
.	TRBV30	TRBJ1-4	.	CAWSVGVGVEKLFF	TGTGCCTGGAGTGTAGGTGTCGGGGTTGAAAAACTGTTTTTT
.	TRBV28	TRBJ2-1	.	CASSASGGPRFF	TGTGCCAGCAGTGCCTCAGGGGGGCCGAGGTTCTTC
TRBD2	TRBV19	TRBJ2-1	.	CASSTLAGTSNEQFF	TGTGCCAGTAGTACATTAGCGGGAACGAGCAATGAGCAGTTCTTC
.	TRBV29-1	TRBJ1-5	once	CSESQGIGQPQHF	TGCAGCGAGTCACAGGGAATTGGTCAGCCCCAGCATTTT
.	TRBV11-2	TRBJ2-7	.	CASSSTYAVHEQYF	TGTGCCAGCAGTTCGACCTACGCGGTCCACGAGCAGTACTTC
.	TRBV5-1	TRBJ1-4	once	CASSSTGRGNEKLFF	TGCGCCAGCAGCTCCACAGGGAGGGGTAATGAAAAACTGTTTTTT
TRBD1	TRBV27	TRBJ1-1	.	CASRDRAANTEAFF	TGTGCCAGCAGAGACAGGGCTGCGAACACTGAAGCTTTCTTT
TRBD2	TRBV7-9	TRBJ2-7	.	CASSSPGLADEQYF	TGTGCCAGCAGCTCGCCGGGACTAGCTGACGAGCAGTACTTC
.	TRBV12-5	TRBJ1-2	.	CASGLVNSPIARRTYGYTF	TGTGCTAGTGGTTTGGTAAATTCCCCGATCGCACGGAGAACCTATGGCTACACCTTC
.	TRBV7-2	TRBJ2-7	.	CASSPGVGSFYEQYF	TGTGCCAGCAGCCCCGGGGTGGGCAGCTTCTACGAGCAGTACTTC